The clone carrying this T cell receptor (beta chain) was seen a few times. Its specificity is unknown. The CDR3 has 12 residues. Trimming took off 5 bases at V and 5 bases at J, with 12 bases between the two ends. The germline gives CDR1 SQVTM, CDR2 ANQGSEA. TCRalpha and TCRbeta libraries used 5'RACE with constant-segment primers and UMIs. Each CDR3 protein is one row after TCRdb ran MiXCR on the 5' RACE reads. The sample has a few hundred thousand distinct CDR3 sequences; over 15% are singletons. The source of the sample is a study of T-cell memory formation after mild COVID-19. The study's findings and limits: A balance of CD4 and CD8 characterized clones contracting day 15 to 85, whereas later expanders leaned CD4+.

Sequencing used PBMCs or a T cell subset sorted from them (not recorded which). The origin of this receptor is a man aged 18-30 years who had mild COVID-19 (a few samples of this study predate the infection). Cell type and time point are not known. V and J are TRBV29-1 and TRBJ1-1, with D unresolved. DNA for the CDR3: TGCAGCGTTAGACTGGGAGCGACTGAAGCTTTCTTT. Amino acids: CSVRLGATEAFF.